The 18 T cell receptor beta chains listed next were all sequenced from one sample in a study of cytotoxic CD8 clonotypes in ibrutinib-treated CLL. The data were produced by immunoSEQ multiplex PCR, yet TCRdb's version contains in-frame clones alone and is incomplete. The repertoire includes approximately 47,000 clones, about three fifths of them detected once, and around 30% sits in the top ten. Sequencing was performed on PBMCs, taken after 24 months of ibrutinib treatment. The receptors here all came from a human donor with chronic lymphocytic leukemia.

The chain joins TRBV7-9 to TRBJ1-1, with 9 bases fitting TRBD1. The CDR3 length is 15 residues. V was pared by 5 bases and J by 1 base, with 5 bases of the junction left unmatched. Germline V CDR1 and CDR2: SEHNR, FQNEAQ (reference sequence). The CDR3 loop reads CASSRTGVRNTEAFF. In DNA, the CDR3 is TGTGCCAGCAGCCGGACAGGGGTTCGGAACACTGAAGCTTTCTTT.

The chain joins TRBV5-1 to TRBJ2-7, with a weak D call TRBD1 (6 bases). The CDR3 has 15 residues. V was trimmed by 2 bases and J by 0 bases, leaving 12 bases between them. Germline V gives CDR1 SGHRS, CDR2 YFSETQ. In DNA, the CDR3 is TGCGCCAGCAGCTTTGGGACACCAAGCTCCTACGAGCAGTACTTC. Translation: CASSFGTPSSYEQYF. Variable domain in full (rest from reference TRBV5-1 and TRBJ2-7): KAGVTQTPRYLIKTRGQQVTLSCSPISGHRSVSWYQQTPGQGLQFLFEYFSETQRNKGNFPGRFSGRQFSNSRSEMNVSTLELGDSALYLCASSFGTPSSYEQYFGPGTRLTVT.

This rearrangement joins TRBV28 to TRBJ2-3, with D possibly matching TRBD2 (5 bases). The CDR3 consists of 14 residues. The V gene lost 6 bases and the J gene lost 0 bases, with 10 bases spanning the gap. The germline CDR1 and CDR2 sequences are MDHEN and SYDVKM. The CDR3 coding sequence is TGTGCCAGCAGGCCCCTAGCTAGCACAGATACGCAGTATTTT. Protein sequence: CASRPLASTDTQYF.

The rearrangement uses TRBV19 and TRBJ2-1; D is unresolved. The CDR3 totals 13 residues. V was pared by 5 bases and J by 7 bases, with 12 bases between. The germline CDR1 and CDR2 sequences are LNHDA and SQIVND (reference sequence). This chain's CDR3 is CASSATGTNEQFF. In DNA, the CDR3 is TGTGCCAGTAGTGCAACCGGAACTAATGAGCAGTTCTTC.

This clone was picked up a small number of times. The V gene is TRBV7-9, the J gene TRBJ2-7, with 8 bases that match TRBD2. With 1 base clipped from V and 0 bases from J, the junction kept 5 bases outside the gene matches. Germline values: CDR1 SEHNR, CDR2 FQNEAQ (reference sequence). There are 16 residues in the CDR3. DNA for the CDR3: TGTGCCAGCAGCTTAGGCGGTAGCGGGGCCTCCTACGAGCAGTACTTC. Translated: CASSLGGSGASYEQYF.

This chain joins TRBV13 and TRBJ2-2; TRBD1 or TRBD2 may be the D gene (5 bases each). The CDR3 loop spans 14 amino acids. V lost 7 bases, J lost 2 bases, and 11 bases lay in between. Per germline, CDR1 PRHDT and CDR2 FYEKMQ (reference sequence). The CDR3 region has the DNA TGTGCCAGCACCATGGGACCTAACACCGGGGAGCTGTTTTTT. Translated: CASTMGPNTGELFF.

The V gene is TRBV6-5, the J gene TRBJ2-6; weak D call: TRBD2 (6 bases). This CDR3 is built from 12 residues. Trimming removed 10 bases from V and 2 bases from J, with 6 bases in between. Germline-derived CDR1 and CDR2 are MNHEY and SVGAGI. CDR3 in DNA: TGTGCCACGGGGGCTGGGGCCAACGTCCTGACTTTC. It yields the protein CATGAGANVLTF.

The V and J genes are TRBV4-1 and TRBJ2-7; D gene uncertain. The CDR3 sequence is 14 residues long. With 0 bases removed from V and 5 bases from J, the gap between germline ends came to 11 bases. The germline V gene has CDR1 MGHRA and CDR2 YSYEKL. CDR3 protein: CASSQDSPADEQYF. The CDR3 DNA reads TGCGCCAGCAGCCAAGATTCACCGGCGGACGAGCAGTACTTC.

This chain joins TRBV27 and TRBJ2-1; 8 bases agree with TRBD2. With 6 bases clipped from V and 2 bases from J, the junction kept 9 bases outside the gene matches. CDR1 and CDR2 (germline): MNHEY, SMNVEV (reference sequence). CDR3 length: 16 amino acids. As DNA, the CDR3 is TGTGCCAGCAGCGAGCGGGGGCTCTCTCCCTACAATGAGCAGTTCTTC. Translated, it gives CASSERGLSPYNEQFF.

DNA for the CDR3: TGTGCCAGCAGTGAGGTGGAATTATTCGGTTCACCCCTCCACTTT. Encoded protein: CASSEVELFGSPLHF. V is TRBV6-1 and J is TRBJ1-6, with D unresolved. Germline V CDR1 and CDR2: MNHNS, SASEGT. Deletions cut 3 bases from V and 9 bases from J, with 15 bases between. There are 15 residues in the CDR3.

The chain joins TRBV6-5 to TRBJ1-2, with TRBD1 as a possible D gene (6 bases). The V end lost 0 bases, the J end lost 1 base, and 6 bases lay between the germline ends. CDR1 MNHEY and CDR2 SVGAGI come from the germline V gene. There are 14 residues in the CDR3. This chain's CDR3 is CASSYSQGNYGYTF. CDR3 nucleotides: TGTGCCAGCAGTTACTCACAGGGTAACTATGGCTACACCTTC.

The chain uses TRBV29-1 and TRBJ1-1; the D is unclear. Germline V gene data show CDR1 as SQVTM and CDR2 as ANQGSEA. The CDR3 covers 15 residues. V was cut by 3 bases and J by 1 base, with 15 bases left in between. The CDR3 bases are TGCAGCGTTGATAGTCGGGGATTCGGGAACACTGAAGCTTTCTTT. Translation: CSVDSRGFGNTEAFF.

A few counts support this clone. The chain combines TRBV2 with TRBJ2-5, with D unresolved. Germline CDR1 SNHLY, CDR2 FYNNEI. V shed 6 bases and J shed 4 bases, with 9 bases lying between them. CDR3 length equals 12 residues. The CDR3: CASSETIETQYF. In DNA, the CDR3 is TGTGCCAGCAGCGAGACCATAGAGACCCAGTACTTC.

This rearrangement joins TRBV6-5 to TRBJ1-2, with a weak D call TRBD1 (5 bases). Trimming shortened V by 6 bases and J by 4 bases, and 6 bases separated the two germline ends. CDR1 and CDR2 (germline): MNHEY, SVGAGI. The CDR3 is 11 amino acids. The CDR3 spells CASRGGYGYTF. In DNA, the CDR3 is TGTGCCAGCAGGGGGGGCTATGGCTACACCTTC.

The chain employs TRBV5-1 and TRBJ2-5; the match to TRBD2 covers 10 bases. Per germline, CDR1 SGHRS and CDR2 YFSETQ. The CDR3 length is 14 residues. V was clipped by 7 bases and J by 7 bases; unmatched bases: 10. CDR3 loop: CASVSSGGPGTQYF. The CDR3 DNA is TGCGCCAGCGTCTCTAGCGGGGGCCCGGGGACCCAGTACTTC. The entire variable domain, with the rest obtained from reference TRBV5-1 and TRBJ2-5, is as follows: KAGVTQTPRYLIKTRGQQVTLSCSPISGHRSVSWYQQTPGQGLQFLFEYFSETQRNKGNFPGRFSGRQFSNSRSEMNVSTLELGDSALYLCASVSSGGPGTQYFGPGTRLLVL.

The chain couples TRBV4-1 to TRBJ2-5; TRBD1 agrees at 7 bases. This CDR3 is 15 amino acids long. J was trimmed by 5 bases and V by 1 base; bases with no gene match: 7. Germline V gene sequence: CDR1 MGHRA, CDR2 YSYEKL. Here the CDR3 reads CASSQGEGAWETQYF. The CDR3 DNA reads TGCGCCAGCAGCCAAGGAGAGGGGGCTTGGGAGACCCAGTACTTC.

The gene calls are TRBV6-1 and TRBJ2-1; D uncertain. This CDR3 region has 14 residues. Germline V gene lookup returns CDR1 MNHNS and CDR2 SASEGT. Trimming shortened V by 8 bases and J by 1 base, and 12 bases separated the two germline ends. In DNA, the CDR3 is TGTGCCAGCTGTCCTGGCGGATCCTACAATGAGCAGTTCTTC. Its translation: CASCPGGSYNEQFF.

The CDR3 spells CASRGQGGQPQHF. CDR3 nucleotides: TGTGCCAGCAGGGGGCAGGGCGGACAGCCCCAGCATTTT. The rearrangement uses TRBV2 and TRBJ1-5; possible D gene TRBD1, 5 bases. CDR1 SNHLY and CDR2 FYNNEI come from the germline V gene. CDR3 size: 13 residues. V lost 6 bases and J 7 bases, leaving 13 bases between the germline ends.